The TCR beta chain under discussion was sequenced for a study of OX40 agonist ivuxolimab in advanced cancers. About the study as a whole: Ivuxolimab, which targeted the costimulatory receptor OX40 (CD134), was an agonistic, fully human IgG2 monoclonal antibody. Intravenous ivuxolimab was administered to patients every 2 weeks at six dose levels: 0.01, 0.1, 0.3, 1.5, 3 and 10 mg/kg. Of the approximately 53 patients in dose escalation, about 20 had hepatocellular carcinoma, about 15 had melanoma, 9 had renal cell carcinoma and 9 had head and neck cancer. A male proportion of around 83% and a mean age of roughly 55 years, ranging from 23 to 79, were recorded for the dose-escalation cohort. Patients were allowed to have had prior anti-PD-1, anti-PD-L1 or anti-CTLA-4 therapy, and around 41% of the dose-escalation patients had previously received checkpoint inhibitors. Three dose-escalation patients achieved partial responses, one with hepatocellular carcinoma and two with cutaneous melanoma. Peripheral TCRbeta sequencing was intended to test whether TCR sequence diversity was altered and clonal T-cell expansion was caused by ivuxolimab. The monotherapy dose-escalation portion (N ≈ 52 patients) of the phase I ivuxolimab trial is reported in the paper.

What the research found in general, with its limitations: In the 0.1-3.0 mg/kg groups, partial responders were among the patients with the lowest normalized peripheral clonal expansion, particularly in CD8+ T cells. Low levels of normalized T-cell clonal expansion were also seen in some patients who did not respond. On average, CD8+ T cells showed more expanded clones than CD4+ T cells after ivuxolimab. At doses of 0.1 to 3.0 mg/kg, clonal expansion of both CD4+ and CD8+ T cells in blood was seen between baseline and week 6. Which antigens the clonally expanded peripheral T cells were specific for was not determined.

Inclusive of the bounding cysteine and phenylalanine, the CDR3 is 15 residues long. The DNA shown is the 45-base CDR3, in frame from base 1. The germline V gene sets CDR1 to MNHEY and CDR2 to SVGAGI. Genomic DNA was extracted from sorted cells for sequencing of the TCRbeta CDR3 region. TCRbeta CDR3 regions were sequenced using the immunoSEQ Assay. TCRdb limited this immuneACCESS table to in-frame rearrangements with V and J called. A share of clones is missing; checked studies link under half to unresolved V genes, and the rest is unexplained. This sample holds approximately 64,000 clones; about 87% were observed only once. Over 2.5% of the sample lies in the top ten. Patients with a history of autoimmune disease or receiving systemic immunosuppression were excluded from the trial. Peripheral blood for TCR sequencing was collected from all dose cohorts at baseline, on cycle 4 day 1, and on cycle 7 day 1. The samples were drawn from a first-in-human, open-label, multicenter phase I dose-escalation trial of ivuxolimab. Adults with locally advanced or metastatic head and neck squamous cell, hepatocellular, melanoma or renal cell carcinoma were enrolled in the trial. CD4+ and CD8+ T cells were sorted separately from peripheral blood before TCR sequencing.

In this sample, this clone turned up once. Its antigen remains unidentified. An end of the junction does not agree with germline; a read error may underlie this. Sequences were derived from CD4+ or CD8+ T cells sorted from blood, sampled in a trial of the OX40 agonist ivuxolimab. The source is an adult with an advanced solid tumor such as melanoma, head and neck, liver or kidney cancer. The V gene is TRBV6-5 and the J gene is TRBJ2-7; TRBD2 agrees with 12 junctional bases. Read as DNA, the sequence is TGTGCCAGCAGTGACTCGGGACTAGCGGGCTACGAGCAGTACTTC. Translated, it reads CASSDSGLAGYEQYF.